The 24 T cell receptor beta chains below come from one sample, sequenced in a study of T cells in Graves' hyperthyroidism and ophthalmopathy. Template material for amplifying TCR beta CDR3 regions consisted of RNA transcripts. The primer set for the first-round RT-PCR of the TCR CDR3 was HTBI. TCRdb re-called the multiplex PCR reads with MiXCR, one entry per CDR3 protein. There are approximately 430,000 distinct CDR3 sequences in the sample; approximately 14% occur only once, and about 14% lies in the top ten. The sequencing sample was made of blood. The origin of the receptors is a woman in her late teens or twenties with Graves' hyperthyroidism.

The sample holds many counts of this clonotype. This chain connects TRBV5-1 to TRBJ1-2; D unclear. Germline CDR1 SGHRS, CDR2 YFSETQ. The CDR3 extends over 15 amino acids. The V and J ends lost 2 bases and 0 bases respectively, with 11 bases between them. CDR3 protein: CASSLSGQANYGYTF. The CDR3 coding sequence is TGCGCCAGCAGCTTAAGCGGCCAGGCTAACTATGGCTACACCTTC. Based on the CDR3 plus reference TRBV5-1 and TRBJ1-2, the full variable domain is KAGVTQTPRYLIKTRGQQVTLSCSPISGHRSVSWYQQTPGQGLQFLFEYFSETQRNKGNFPGRFSGRQFSNSRSEMNVSTLELGDSALYLCASSLSGQANYGYTFGSGTRLTVV.

On this clonotype itself: This may arise from a read error, as a much more abundant clone is one base away. The chain is built from TRBV20-1 and TRBJ2-7, with 10 bases fitting TRBD2. This CDR3 contains 14 residues. Per the germline V gene, CDR1 is DFQATT and CDR2 is SNEGSKA (reference sequence). The DNA for the CDR3 is TGCAGTGCTAGTACTAGCGGGGTGTCGGGCGAGCGGTACTTC. Protein sequence: CSASTSGVSGERYF.

This clonotype was detected many times. This chain joins TRBV7-8 and TRBJ2-7; D may be TRBD2 (5 bases). V lost 2 bases to trimming and J lost 2 bases, with 19 bases between them. This CDR3 region has 17 residues. Germline V gene lookup returns CDR1 SGHVS and CDR2 FQNEAQ. CDR3 coding DNA: TGTGCCAGCAGCTTATTGGTAGCAGTCAGCGGAACCTACGAGCAGTACTTC. Translating it yields CASSLLVAVSGTYEQYF.

This clonotype appeared many times. The chain recombines TRBV18 with TRBJ2-1; 8 positions agree with TRBD2. Germline trimming cut 6 bases from V and 4 bases from J; bases unmatched to any gene: 5. Germline V gives CDR1 KGHSH, CDR2 LQKENI. This CDR3 has 14 amino acids. The CDR3 loop is CASSPGGIYNEQFF. The CDR3 nucleotides are TGTGCCAGCTCGCCGGGAGGGATATACAATGAGCAGTTCTTC.

Comments on this clonotype: A junction end diverges from the germline sequence, so it may reflect a read error. V usage is TRBV7-8 and J usage is TRBJ2-7; 8 nucleotides align to TRBD2. CDR1 is SGHVS, CDR2 FQNEAQ, per germline. CDR3 length equals 16 residues. DNA of the CDR3: TGTGCCAGCAGCCTACTGACTAGCGATCACTCCTACGTGCAGTACTTC. Protein product: CASSLLTSDHSYVQYF.

This chain uses TRBV6-1 with TRBJ1-1, with 7 nucleotides matching TRBD1. CDR1 is MNHNS and CDR2 is SASEGT in the germline V gene. There are 14 residues in the CDR3. The junction had 10 bases not matched to a gene; V was cut back by 5 bases and J by 7 bases. The DNA of the CDR3 is TGTGCCAGCAGTTCTCCGGGACAGTTGAATGAAGCTTTCTTT. It yields the protein CASSSPGQLNEAFF.

The table lists this clonotype with many counts. The V gene is TRBV12-3 or TRBV12-4, the J gene TRBJ2-2; D gene ambiguous. The CDR3 contains 16 residues. V was pared by 4 bases and J by 2 bases, with 14 bases between. CDR3 sequence: CASSYAVGPNTGELFF. The CDR3, as DNA: TGTGCCAGCAGTTACGCGGTCGGACCAAACACCGGGGAGCTGTTTTTT.

In this sample, this clonotype turned up many times. This chain joins TRBV2 and TRBJ2-5; 7 positions agree with TRBD2. The CDR3 loop spans 14 amino acids. Per the germline V gene, CDR1 is SNHLY and CDR2 is FYNNEI. Trimming took 4 bases from V and 2 from J; bases not matched to a gene: 4. CDR3 DNA sequence: TGTGCCAGCAGTGGAGCTAGCGGACAAGAGACCCAGTACTTC. Protein: CASSGASGQETQYF.

This clonotype was seen many times. The chain combines TRBV6-6 with TRBJ2-1; D remains unclear. V lost 2 bases and J 4 bases, leaving 6 bases between the germline ends. Germline assignment: CDR1 MNHNY and CDR2 SVGAGI (reference sequence). This CDR3 is built from 13 residues. Here the CDR3 reads CASSYGRYNEQFF. The DNA for the CDR3 is TGTGCCAGCAGTTACGGTCGTTACAATGAGCAGTTCTTC.

This clonotype appeared many times. V gene TRBV12-3 or TRBV12-4 combines with J gene TRBJ2-7; TRBD1 is a possible D gene (6 bases). The CDR3 is made up of 15 amino acids. V lost 4 bases to trimming and J lost 2 bases, with 15 bases between them. The CDR3 sequence is CASSSGAPWAYEQYF. In nucleotides, the CDR3 is TGTGCCAGCAGTTCAGGGGCCCCCTGGGCCTACGAGCAGTACTTC.

V and J are TRBV24-1 and TRBJ2-7, with 8 nucleotides matching TRBD2. The CDR3 runs to 16 residues. Germline assignment: CDR1 KGHDR and CDR2 SFDVKD. Unmatched junction bases numbered 11, after V lost 4 bases and J lost 4 bases. As DNA, the CDR3 is TGTGCCACCAGTGACTTACAAGCGGGAGCAAGATACGAGCAGTACTTC. This sequence encodes CATSDLQAGARYEQYF.

This clonotype was observed a handful of times. The rearrangement joins TRBV7-9 to TRBJ2-4, with D tentatively TRBD2 (7 bases). The tail of the sequence fits TRBJ2-1 better, so the J call may be wrong. The CDR3 consists of 12 residues. The V gene's germline CDR1 is SEHNR and CDR2 FQNEAQ (reference sequence). In nucleotides, the CDR3 is TGTGCCAGCAGCTTACGGGGGGCGGGTCAGTTCTTC. It specifies CASSLRGAGQFF.

This clonotype was counted many times. V usage is TRBV13 and J usage is TRBJ2-5; 9 nucleotides line up with TRBD2. Per germline, CDR1 PRHDT and CDR2 FYEKMQ (reference sequence). CDR3 length: 16 amino acids. The V and J ends lost 2 bases and 4 bases, in that order; junction bases with no gene match: 8. CDR3 bases: TGTGCCAGCAGCTTACAAATAGCGGGAGATGGAGAGACCCAGTACTTC. Amino acid sequence: CASSLQIAGDGETQYF.

This clonotype was counted ten times or more. The chain combines TRBV18 with TRBJ1-1, with TRBD1 as a possible D gene (6 bases). Germline CDR1 and CDR2: KGHSH and LQKENI. The CDR3 totals 15 residues. The ends were cut back, 3 bases at V and 3 bases at J, with 14 bases in the middle. CDR3: CASSPGGQSYTEAFF. Here the CDR3 DNA reads TGTGCCAGCTCACCGGGGGGGCAGTCATACACTGAAGCTTTCTTT. Combining the CDR3 with reference TRBV18 and TRBJ1-1 gives the whole variable domain NAGVMQNPRHLVRRRGQEARLRCSPMKGHSHVYWYRQLPEEGLKFMVYLQKENIIDESGMPKERFSAEFPKEGPSILRIQQVVRGDSAAYFCASSPGGQSYTEAFFGQGTRLTVV.

This clonotype was seen at least ten times. V usage is TRBV7-9 and J usage is TRBJ2-1; D not certain. Deletions cut 2 bases from V and 9 bases from J, with 11 bases between. This CDR3 is built from 13 residues. CDR1 is SEHNR and CDR2 is FQNEAQ in the germline V gene (reference sequence). In nucleotides, the CDR3 is TGTGCCAGCAGCTTAATCGATTTCGGTGAGCAGTTCTTC. It encodes CASSLIDFGEQFF.

The sample holds a few counts of this clonotype. The chain carries TRBV7-3 and TRBJ2-3; TRBD2 matches 13 bases. The CDR3 extends over 22 amino acids. The V gene's germline CDR1 is SGHTA and CDR2 FQGTGA. V was clipped by 5 bases and J by 5 bases; unmatched bases: 25. The CDR3 sequence: CASSTSPTQLAGGLRTGDTQYF. The CDR3 DNA reads as TGTGCCAGCAGCACTTCCCCAACACAACTAGCGGGGGGGCTTAGAACCGGAGATACGCAGTATTTT.

This clonotype was observed many times. The V gene is TRBV12-3 or TRBV12-4, the J gene TRBJ2-3, with 9 nucleotides matching TRBD2. There are 14 residues in the CDR3. Trimming removed 3 bases from V and 4 bases from J; junction bases left unmatched: 2. Here the CDR3 reads CASSFGGRADTQYF. The CDR3 DNA reads as TGTGCCAGCAGTTTCGGCGGGAGGGCAGATACGCAGTATTTT.

This clonotype was counted many times. V gene TRBV27 combines with J gene TRBJ2-3; the match to TRBD1 covers 8 bases. This CDR3 comprises 15 residues. Germline V CDR1 and CDR2: MNHEY, SMNVEV (reference sequence). After removal of 6 bases from V and 2 bases from J, the junction contained 7 bases not matched to a gene. The CDR3 DNA sequence: TGTGCCAGCAGACCACTCAGGGGGCTCACAGATACGCAGTATTTT. This encodes CASRPLRGLTDTQYF.

The V and J genes are TRBV18 and TRBJ2-7; 8 positions agree with TRBD1. The CDR3 has 15 residues. Germline V CDR1 and CDR2: KGHSH, LQKENI. Losses at the gene ends were 5 bases for V and 1 base for J; bases not matched to a gene: 7. This CDR3 reads CASSTDRGYSYEQYF. CDR3 sequence (DNA): TGTGCCAGCTCAACCGACAGGGGCTATTCCTACGAGCAGTACTTC.

This clonotype was observed at least ten times. The gene calls are TRBV2 and TRBJ2-7, with 8 bases identical to TRBD2. The CDR3 is 14 amino acids. Germline CDR1 reads SNHLY; CDR2 reads FYNNEI. The V segment lost 8 bases and the J segment 4 bases; nucleotides outside the gene matches: 10. This chain's CDR3 is CASRGARGGYEQYF. The DNA of the CDR3 is TGTGCCAGCCGGGGGGCACGGGGGGGATACGAGCAGTACTTC.

In this sample, this clonotype turned up many times. The gene calls are TRBV28 and TRBJ2-7; D gene uncertain. The V end lost 6 bases, the J end lost 3 bases, and 6 bases lay between the germline ends. The CDR3 has 11 amino acids. Germline V gives CDR1 MDHEN, CDR2 SYDVKM. The CDR3 coding sequence is TGTGCCAGCAGCTTAGACTACGAGCAGTACTTC. Its protein product is CASSLDYEQYF.

This clonotype was counted a few times. The chain uses TRBV7-2 and TRBJ2-7; 7 bases agree with TRBD1. J was trimmed by 4 bases and V by 1 base; bases with no gene match: 7. This CDR3 region has 15 residues. CDR1 is SGHTA and CDR2 is FQGNSA in the germline V gene. The CDR3 loop is CASSLDSRGYYEQYF. The CDR3 nucleotides are TGTGCCAGCAGCTTAGACTCCAGGGGGTATTACGAGCAGTACTTC.

This chain links TRBV6-1 with TRBJ2-1; 11 nucleotides agree with TRBD2. The germline V gene has CDR1 MNHNS and CDR2 SASEGT. The V gene end was trimmed by 5 bases and the J gene end by 6 bases; junction bases not matched to a gene: 9. This CDR3 comprises 16 residues. In DNA, the CDR3 is TGTGCCAGCAGTAATCCGGGACTAGCGGAAAGCAATGAGCAGTTCTTC. It specifies CASSNPGLAESNEQFF.

This clonotype has ten or more counts. The chain has TRBV7-9 and TRBJ2-3; D gene uncertain. CDR3 size: 14 residues. V was pared by 6 bases and J by 1 base, with 11 bases between. From germline, CDR1 is SEHNR and CDR2 FQNEAQ (reference sequence). In DNA form, the CDR3 reads TGTGCCAGCAGTTTCTCCCCCCGCACAGATACGCAGTATTTT. Amino acids: CASSFSPRTDTQYF.